This TCR beta chain was retrieved from a study of T cells in Graves' hyperthyroidism and ophthalmopathy. Overall study: Upon initial diagnosis and before any treatment, peripheral blood was collected.

Germline CDR1 is MNHEY and CDR2 is SMNVEV (reference sequence). The ends lost 3 bases at V and 5 bases at J; junction bases unmatched: 14. The CDR3 has 18 amino acids. As regards this clonotype: Its antigen is unknown.

Amplified TCR beta CDR3 regions derived from RNA transcripts. HTBI primers were the set used in a first-round RT-PCR of the TCR CDR3. TCRdb reprocessed the multiplex PCR reads via MiXCR and lists one record per CDR3 protein. In the table there are about 640,000 distinct CDR3 sequences, more than 20% of which are singletons. Study-wide results and limits: Most thyroid clonotypes with frequency above 0.001 were detected in blood.

The rearrangement joins TRBV27 to TRBJ2-1; 9 nucleotides align to TRBD2. The TCR was taken from a man aged 25-40 years with Graves' ophthalmopathy. Sequenced sample: blood. The chain's CDR3 is CASSFETSGTPPHNEQFF. CDR3 bases: TGTGCCAGCAGTTTTGAGACTAGCGGAACTCCCCCGCACAATGAGCAGTTCTTC.